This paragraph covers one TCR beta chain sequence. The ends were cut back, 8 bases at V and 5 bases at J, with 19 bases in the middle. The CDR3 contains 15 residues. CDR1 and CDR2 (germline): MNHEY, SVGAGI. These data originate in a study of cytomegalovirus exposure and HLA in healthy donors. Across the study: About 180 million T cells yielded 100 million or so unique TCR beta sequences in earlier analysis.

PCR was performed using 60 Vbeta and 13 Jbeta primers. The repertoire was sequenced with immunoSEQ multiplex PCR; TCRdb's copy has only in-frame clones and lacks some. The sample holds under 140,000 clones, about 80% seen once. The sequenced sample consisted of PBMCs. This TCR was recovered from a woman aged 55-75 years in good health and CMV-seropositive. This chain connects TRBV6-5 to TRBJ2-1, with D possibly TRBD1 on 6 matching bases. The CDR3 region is CASASSWGTNNEQFF. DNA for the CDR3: TGTGCCAGCGCAAGCTCTTGGGGGACAAACAATGAGCAGTTCTTC.